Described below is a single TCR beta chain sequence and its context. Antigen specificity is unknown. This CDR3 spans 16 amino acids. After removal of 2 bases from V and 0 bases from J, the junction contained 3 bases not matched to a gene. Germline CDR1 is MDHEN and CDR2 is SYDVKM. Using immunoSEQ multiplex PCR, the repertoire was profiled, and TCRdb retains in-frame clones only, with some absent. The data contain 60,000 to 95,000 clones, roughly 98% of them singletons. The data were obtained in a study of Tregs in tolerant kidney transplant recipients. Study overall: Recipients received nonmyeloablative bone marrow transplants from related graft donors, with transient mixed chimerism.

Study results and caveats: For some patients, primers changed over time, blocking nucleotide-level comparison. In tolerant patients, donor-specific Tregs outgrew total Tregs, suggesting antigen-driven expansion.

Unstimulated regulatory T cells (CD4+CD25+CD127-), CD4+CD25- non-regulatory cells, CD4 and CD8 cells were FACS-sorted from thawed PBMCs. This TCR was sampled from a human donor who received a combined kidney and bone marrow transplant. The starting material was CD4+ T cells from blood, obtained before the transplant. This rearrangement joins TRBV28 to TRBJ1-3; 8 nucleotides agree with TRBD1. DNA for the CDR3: TGTGCCAGCAGTTTAGACAGGGGTTTCTCTGGAAACACCATATATTTT. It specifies CASSLDRGFSGNTIYF. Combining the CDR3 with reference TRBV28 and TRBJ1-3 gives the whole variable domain DVKVTQSSRYLVKRTGEKVFLECVQDMDHENMFWYRQDPGLGLRLIYFSYDVKMKEKGDIPEGYSVSREKKERFSLILESASTNQTSMYLCASSLDRGFSGNTIYFGEGSWLTVV.